This passage covers 31 T cell receptor beta chains from one sample sequenced in a study of vaccination effects on CD4 cells after COVID-19. Sequencing was performed with immunoSEQ multiplex PCR; in TCRdb, only in-frame clones are kept and a portion is missing. There are tens of thousands of clones in the sample; around 66% occur only once, and around 11% lies in the top ten. Antigen-specific CD4+ T cells were expanded (with viral peptide pools) by the ViraFEST assay ahead of sequencing. CD4+ T cells were isolated after nine to ten days of culture. The antigens of these receptors remain unknown. Sequencing was performed on CD4+ T cells from PBMCs cultured with HCoV-229E spike peptides, taken before COVID-19 vaccination. Source of these receptors: a human donor who received a COVID-19 vaccine.

The chain recombines TRBV19 with TRBJ1-1; a weak D match, TRBD1 (5 bases). The CDR3 contains 15 residues. Trimming cost V 2 bases and J 4 bases, with 14 bases left between them. Germline assignment: CDR1 LNHDA and CDR2 SQIVND (reference sequence). CDR3 sequence reads: CASSIPYRTITEAFF. The DNA of the CDR3 is TGTGCCAGTAGTATACCGTACAGGACTATCACTGAAGCTTTCTTT.

The chain combines TRBV9 with TRBJ1-3, with D perhaps matching TRBD1 (6 bases). V was clipped by 5 bases and J by 6 bases, with 12 bases between them. The CDR3 is made up of 13 amino acids. Germline lookup yields CDR1 SGDLS and CDR2 YYNGEE. This CDR3 reads CASSGQGKNTIYF. The CDR3 DNA reads TGTGCCAGCAGTGGGCAGGGGAAAAACACCATATATTTT.

This clone was seen only once. This chain links TRBV3-1 (or the pseudogene TRBV3-2) with TRBJ1-1, with D maybe TRBD1 (5 bases). Per germline, CDR1 LGHDT and CDR2 YNNKEL (reference sequence). The length of the CDR3 is 13 residues. Trimming took off 4 bases at V and 5 bases at J, with 11 bases between the two ends. For the CDR3, the DNA is TGTGCCAGCAGCCCGGGGGTAGGGACTGAAGCTTTCTTT. Its protein is CASSPGVGTEAFF.

V and J are TRBV28 and TRBJ1-2; the match to TRBD1 covers 10 bases. The V segment lost 5 bases and the J segment 7 bases; nucleotides outside the gene matches: 7. This CDR3 region has 14 residues. CDR1 and CDR2 (germline): MDHEN, SYDVKM. CDR3 residues: CASSLGTGVGGYTF. The DNA of the CDR3 is TGTGCCAGCAGTCTCGGGACAGGGGTTGGTGGCTACACCTTC.

The chain couples TRBV24-1 to TRBJ1-2; D unresolved. This CDR3 region has 15 residues. CDR1 is KGHDR and CDR2 is SFDVKD in the germline V gene. The V gene lost 4 bases and the J gene lost 4 bases, with 15 bases spanning the gap. This chain's CDR3 is CATSERGREPYGYTF. The CDR3 DNA reads as TGTGCCACCAGTGAGCGCGGACGGGAGCCCTATGGCTACACCTTC.

The rearrangement links TRBV11-2 to TRBJ2-1; D not resolved. The CDR3 length is 17 residues. Germline values: CDR1 SGHAT, CDR2 FQNNGV. V dropped 0 bases and J dropped 0 bases, with 12 bases sitting between them. CDR3 residues: CASSLEASFSSYNEQFF. CDR3 DNA sequence: TGTGCCAGCAGCTTAGAGGCCAGCTTTAGCTCCTACAATGAGCAGTTCTTC.

This clone has only a few counts. J is TRBJ2-1 and V is TRBV5-1, with 11 bases fitting TRBD1. CDR3 length equals 14 residues. Germline values: CDR1 SGHRS, CDR2 YFSETQ. Germline trimming cut 5 bases from V and 6 bases from J; bases unmatched to any gene: 4. CDR3 amino acids: CASRGGQGVNEQFF. Written as DNA, the CDR3 is TGCGCCAGCAGGGGGGGACAGGGGGTCAATGAGCAGTTCTTC.

This clone was detected once. J is TRBJ2-1 and V is TRBV5-1; D possibly corresponds to TRBD2 (5 bases). Per germline, CDR1 SGHRS and CDR2 YFSETQ. This CDR3 spans 14 amino acids. V lost 4 bases and J lost 6, with 14 bases in between. CDR3 DNA sequence: TGCGCCAGCAGCGCGTCGGGGTTGGGCAATGAGCAGTTCTTC. As protein: CASSASGLGNEQFF. The variable domain in full, with the rest retrieved from reference TRBV5-1 and TRBJ2-1, is KAGVTQTPRYLIKTRGQQVTLSCSPISGHRSVSWYQQTPGQGLQFLFEYFSETQRNKGNFPGRFSGRQFSNSRSEMNVSTLELGDSALYLCASSASGLGNEQFFGPGTRLTVL.

V gene TRBV6-6 combines with J gene TRBJ1-3; 8 nucleotides align to TRBD1. V lost 5 bases, J lost 4 bases, and 13 bases stayed unmatched. Looked up from germline, CDR1 is MNHNY and CDR2 is SVGAGI (reference sequence). The CDR3 totals 17 residues. The CDR3 is CASSPPMQGARGNTIYF. CDR3 nucleotides: TGTGCCAGCAGTCCTCCTATGCAGGGGGCGAGAGGAAACACCATATATTTT.

The chain is built from TRBV7-8 and TRBJ2-3; 10 bases are shared with TRBD2. Germline-derived CDR1 and CDR2 are SGHVS and FQNEAQ. Unmatched junction bases numbered 17, after V lost 6 bases and J lost 5 bases. The CDR3 covers 18 residues. CDR3 sequence: CASRINRVSGGAGDTQYF. Here the CDR3 DNA reads TGTGCCAGCAGAATAAACCGTGTCAGCGGGGGGGCCGGAGATACGCAGTATTTT.

The chain carries TRBV11-2 and TRBJ2-2; D is unresolved. Germline V gives CDR1 SGHAT, CDR2 FQNNGV. The length of the CDR3 is 17 residues. The V end was cut by 3 bases, the J end by 1 base, with 15 bases between. In DNA, the CDR3 is TGTGCCAGCAGCTTGATTGTTGTGCTATTGAACACCGGGGAGCTGTTTTTT. Translating gives CASSLIVVLLNTGELFF.

The rearrangement uses TRBV5-6 and TRBJ2-5; D remains unclear. This CDR3 region has 13 residues. Germline assignment: CDR1 SGHDT and CDR2 YYEEEE. Trimming pared 2 bases from V and 2 bases from J, leaving 7 bases between. DNA of the CDR3: TGTGCCAGCAGCTTATTCAGTCAAGAGACCCAGTACTTC. This sequence encodes CASSLFSQETQYF.

This clone was observed once. This chain connects TRBV6-5 to TRBJ1-1; D is uncertain. V gave up 0 bases and J gave up 6 bases, with 8 bases separating them. Per germline, CDR1 MNHEY and CDR2 SVGAGI. The CDR3 runs 13 residues. The CDR3 DNA reads TGTGCCAGCAGTTACTCATTTGGCCCTGAAGCTTTCTTT. It translates to CASSYSFGPEAFF.

CDR3 sequence: CASSYSRELYNSPLHF. The CDR3 region has the DNA TGTGCCAGCAGTTACTCCCGGGAACTCTATAATTCACCCCTCCACTTT. The genes are TRBV6-5 and TRBJ1-6; D unresolved. V was trimmed by 0 bases and J by 3 bases, leaving 9 bases between them. CDR3 size: 16 residues. CDR1 is MNHEY and CDR2 is SVGAGI in the germline V gene.

V gene TRBV2 combines with J gene TRBJ2-7, with TRBD1 matching over 12 bases. J was trimmed by 4 bases and V by 7 bases; bases with no gene match: 5. This CDR3 contains 14 residues. Looked up from germline, CDR1 is SNHLY and CDR2 is FYNNEI. The DNA for the CDR3 is TGTGCCAGCAACATGGGACAGGGGGCTTACGAGCAGTACTTC. Encoded protein: CASNMGQGAYEQYF.

This clone has just one count. The rearrangement links TRBV19 to TRBJ2-3; 9 bases match TRBD2. Trimming took 1 base from V and 3 from J; bases not matched to a gene: 5. The CDR3 extends over 16 amino acids. In germline, CDR1 is LNHDA, CDR2 SQIVND (reference sequence). The CDR3: CASSIASSGATDTQYF. Here the CDR3 DNA reads TGTGCCAGTAGTATAGCTTCTAGCGGGGCGACAGATACGCAGTATTTT. Full variable domain (missing parts from reference TRBV19 and TRBJ2-3): DGGITQSPKYLFRKEGQNVTLSCEQNLNHDAMYWYRQDPGQGLRLIYYSQIVNDFQKGDIAEGYSVSREKKESFPLTVTSAQKNPTAFYLCASSIASSGATDTQYFGPGTRLTVL.

The gene calls are TRBV7-9 and TRBJ2-7; D gene uncertain. There are 14 residues in the CDR3. Germline CDR1 reads SEHNR; CDR2 reads FQNEAQ (reference sequence). Trimming removed 1 base at V and 5 bases at J, with 12 bases between. The CDR3 nucleotides are TGTGCCAGCAGCTTAGGGGCGGCACGGGACGAGCAGTACTTC. Protein: CASSLGAARDEQYF.

V gene TRBV6-5 combines with J gene TRBJ1-4; 8 bases line up with TRBD1. Germline V CDR1 and CDR2: MNHEY, SVGAGI. Trimming cost V 6 bases and J 5 bases; bases outside gene matches: 5. The CDR3 is 14 amino acids. The CDR3, as DNA: TGTGCCAGCAGGCCAGGGGGCGAAAATGAAAAACTGTTTTTT. Translation: CASRPGGENEKLFF.

In its sample, this clone was seen a few times. The J gene is TRBJ1-3, the V gene TRBV6-5; possibly TRBD1 for D (6 bases). V lost 8 bases and J lost 4, with 12 bases in between. Germline assignment: CDR1 MNHEY and CDR2 SVGAGI. The CDR3 runs to 13 residues. This CDR3 reads CASGTGLGNTIYF. Written as DNA, the CDR3 is TGTGCCAGCGGAACAGGGCTGGGAAACACCATATATTTT.

The rearrangement links TRBV11-2 to TRBJ1-2; TRBD1 aligns across 7 bases. The V segment lost 5 bases and the J segment 4 bases; nucleotides outside the gene matches: 10. Germline CDR1 SGHAT, CDR2 FQNNGV. The CDR3 spans 15 residues. The CDR3 bases are TGTGCCAGCAGCGTCCTCGGGACAGCGGCCTATGGCTACACCTTC. Amino acid sequence: CASSVLGTAAYGYTF. Drawing the rest from reference TRBV11-2 and TRBJ1-2, the complete variable domain is EAGVAQSPRYKIIEKRQSVAFWCNPISGHATLYWYQQILGQGPKLLIQFQNNGVVDDSQLPKDRFSAERLKGVDSTLKIQPAKLEDSAVYLCASSVLGTAAYGYTFGSGTRLTVV.

This chain links TRBV5-1 with TRBJ2-7, with 14 bases matching TRBD2. The CDR3 consists of 17 residues. Unmatched junction bases numbered 4, after V lost 2 bases and J lost 0 bases. The V gene's germline CDR1 is SGHRS and CDR2 YFSETQ. The CDR3 nucleotides are TGCGCCAGCAGCTTAGGGACTAGCGGGAGTACCTCCTACGAGCAGTACTTC. Translating it yields CASSLGTSGSTSYEQYF.

The table lists this clone with a count of one. The rearrangement links TRBV6-5 to TRBJ1-4; the D is unclear. The CDR3 is made up of 12 amino acids. Per the germline V gene, CDR1 is MNHEY and CDR2 is SVGAGI. Trimming removed 10 bases at V and 4 bases at J, with 10 bases between. The CDR3 DNA reads as TGTGCCACCGGACGGCATAATGAAAAACTGTTTTTT. This codes for CATGRHNEKLFF.

The genes are TRBV5-1 and TRBJ2-2, with 9 bases fitting TRBD2. The V gene's germline CDR1 is SGHRS and CDR2 YFSETQ. The CDR3 extends over 18 amino acids. V lost 3 bases and J lost 3; bases outside the gene matches: 12. CDR3 coding DNA: TGCGCCAGCAGCTCAGCTAGCGGGACCCCGGGGGACACCGGGGAGCTGTTTTTT. Its translation: CASSSASGTPGDTGELFF.

This chain connects TRBV6-1 to TRBJ2-7, with 7 bases that match TRBD1. The junction had 7 bases not matched to a gene; V was cut back by 0 bases and J by 5 bases. This CDR3 is built from 15 residues. In germline, CDR1 is MNHNS, CDR2 SASEGT. The CDR3 DNA reads as TGTGCCAGCAGTGAAGCCGAGGGAACAGGGGACGAGCAGTACTTC. As protein: CASSEAEGTGDEQYF.

This clone was counted a single time. The genes are TRBV5-1 and TRBJ1-4; D uncertain. The CDR3 length is 12 residues. From germline, CDR1 is SGHRS and CDR2 YFSETQ. Trimming shortened V by 4 bases and J by 4 bases, and 5 bases separated the two germline ends. The DNA for the CDR3 is TGCGCCAGCAGCGCGAATAATGAAAAACTGTTTTTT. It translates to CASSANNEKLFF.

In this sample, this clone turned up a few times. The rearrangement links TRBV6-5 to TRBJ2-2, with D maybe TRBD1 (6 bases). The CDR3 covers 14 residues. Per the germline V gene, CDR1 is MNHEY and CDR2 is SVGAGI. The V gene lost 6 bases and the J gene lost 1 base, with 9 bases spanning the gap. The DNA for the CDR3 is TGTGCCAGCAGCTACAGGGAGAACACCGGGGAGCTGTTTTTT. Residues: CASSYRENTGELFF.

V is TRBV5-1 and J is TRBJ2-1; 8 bases fit TRBD1. V was pared by 2 bases and J by 6 bases, with 4 bases of the junction left unmatched. In germline, CDR1 is SGHRS, CDR2 YFSETQ. The CDR3 extends over 14 amino acids. CDR3 sequence: CASSFGQGANEQFF. Here the CDR3 DNA reads TGCGCCAGCAGCTTTGGTCAGGGGGCCAATGAGCAGTTCTTC.

The chain combines TRBV5-4 with TRBJ2-5, with D possibly being TRBD2 (7 bases). Between the trimmed V and J ends, which lost 1 base and 1 base, there was a span of 8 bases. The CDR3 runs 14 residues. CDR1 and CDR2 from the germline V gene are SGHNT and YYREEE (reference sequence). The CDR3 region is CASSLRGAQETQYF. DNA for the CDR3: TGTGCCAGCAGCTTGCGGGGGGCCCAAGAGACCCAGTACTTC.

By sample fraction, this clone is medium-sized. The rearrangement uses TRBV21-1 and TRBJ1-1. TRBV21-1 is shown as a pseudogene. This CDR3 has 15 residues. CDR3 protein: CASSKVGIMNTEAFF. The CDR3 bases are TGTGCCAGCAGCAAAGTAGGGATAATGAACACTGAAGCTTTCTTT.

The rearrangement joins TRBV12-3 or TRBV12-4 to TRBJ2-5; D not resolved. This CDR3 comprises 12 residues. Trimming took 5 bases from V and 5 from J, leaving 9 bases between them. DNA of the CDR3: TGTGCCAGCAGTCTGTCCCGGGAGACCCAGTACTTC. Protein sequence: CASSLSRETQYF.

V gene TRBV5-1 combines with J gene TRBJ2-5, with 10 bases matching TRBD2. This CDR3 is built from 17 residues. With 0 bases clipped from V and 3 bases from J, the junction kept 8 bases outside the gene matches. Germline-derived CDR1 and CDR2 are SGHRS and YFSETQ. The chain's CDR3 is CASSLVLAGGPEETQYF. CDR3 DNA: TGCGCCAGCAGCTTGGTATTAGCGGGGGGTCCGGAAGAGACCCAGTACTTC.